This is a list of T cell receptor beta chains from one sample in a study of OX40 agonist ivuxolimab in advanced cancers. Generated by immunoSEQ multiplex PCR, the TCRdb table keeps only in-frame clones and is missing some. The sample lists about 80,000 clones, about nine tenths occurring once. Sample: CD4+ or CD8+ T cells sorted from blood, taken in a trial of the OX40 agonist ivuxolimab. The receptors were gathered from an adult with an advanced solid tumor such as melanoma, head and neck, liver or kidney cancer. The conserved cysteine and the conserved F or W are not part of the CDR3 here. Fields, in order: V gene, J gene, CDR3 protein.

v_call: TRBV5-8; j_call: TRBJ1-4; cdr3_aa: ASSRLGGLGVGLF
v_call: TRBV5-1; j_call: TRBJ2-1; cdr3_aa: ASSSGGVYNEQF
v_call: TRBV7-8; j_call: TRBJ2-3; cdr3_aa: ASSYPVEWRESTDTQY
v_call: TRBV5-6; j_call: TRBJ2-1; cdr3_aa: ASSLRTIAETNEQF
v_call: TRBV7-2; j_call: TRBJ1-5; cdr3_aa: ASSWGPGNNQPQH
v_call: TRBV4-2; j_call: TRBJ2-3; cdr3_aa: ASSQDIQRGRRDTQY
v_call: TRBV29-1; j_call: TRBJ2-2; cdr3_aa: SVRGGATNTGELF
v_call: TRBV6-4; j_call: TRBJ1-2; cdr3_aa: ASSDRDTRRGYT
v_call: TRBV28; j_call: TRBJ1-1; cdr3_aa: ASSLRAVEAF
v_call: TRBV7-8; j_call: TRBJ2-2; cdr3_aa: ASSLFLREASNTGELF
v_call: TRBV7-3; j_call: TRBJ1-5; cdr3_aa: ASSLQGGQPQH
v_call: TRBV6-5; j_call: TRBJ2-6; cdr3_aa: ASQRAYSGANVLT
v_call: TRBV28; j_call: TRBJ1-1; cdr3_aa: ASSSGGLAKGDTEAF
v_call: TRBV6-1; j_call: .; cdr3_aa: ASTNGGPNPYEQY
v_call: TRBV10-3; j_call: TRBJ2-5; cdr3_aa: AISEDIQETQY
v_call: TRBV7-9; j_call: TRBJ2-3; cdr3_aa: ASSLYGADTQY
v_call: TRBV28; j_call: TRBJ1-4; cdr3_aa: ASRSSQGRERF
v_call: TRBV10-3; j_call: TRBJ2-3; cdr3_aa: AISGGVSTDTQY
v_call: TRBV2; j_call: TRBJ1-3; cdr3_aa: ASSGTGGHTIY
v_call: TRBV19; j_call: TRBJ2-6; cdr3_aa: ASSMSRASNVLT
v_call: TRBV5-1; j_call: TRBJ2-3; cdr3_aa: ASSLASPTDTQY
v_call: TRBV7-8; j_call: TRBJ2-7; cdr3_aa: ASSFNTGGSYEQY
v_call: TRBV6-4; j_call: TRBJ2-2; cdr3_aa: ASSSRGNTGELF
v_call: TRBV11-2; j_call: TRBJ2-7; cdr3_aa: ASSLDRRESYEQY
v_call: TRBV11-2; j_call: TRBJ2-2; cdr3_aa: ASSFLAGNTGELF
v_call: TRBV4-3; j_call: TRBJ2-7; cdr3_aa: ASSQDRAGGHEQY
v_call: TRBV5-1; j_call: TRBJ1-6; cdr3_aa: ASSWSGNESPLH
v_call: TRBV5-5; j_call: TRBJ1-2; cdr3_aa: ASSVQAIYGYT
v_call: TRBV7-2; j_call: TRBJ1-5; cdr3_aa: ASSLVGTENQPQH
v_call: TRBV2; j_call: TRBJ1-3; cdr3_aa: ASSDRGAGNTIY